A selection of T cell receptor beta chains follows, all from one sample in a study of T-cell reconstitution after alpha-beta-depleted transplantation in children. TCRdb passed the PCR reads through MiXCR, listing each CDR3 protein once. Of approximately 500,000 distinct CDR3 sequences listed, around 27% are singletons. The starting material was PBMCs, obtained before TCRalphabeta/CD19-depleted stem cell transplant. The receptors derive from a boy younger than two with Wiskott-Aldrich syndrome, due to receive a stem cell transplant. Both conserved end residues are part of each CDR3. A D gene is named only where the DNA matches it firmly. Clone size appears in some rows only: once, few, many, or a class for an expanded clone.

abundance: few
d_gene: TRBD2
v_gene: TRBV20-1
j_gene: TRBJ2-2
CDR3aa: CSASPAGGPTGELFF
CDR3nt: TGCAGTGCTAGTCCAGCGGGAGGCCCCACCGGGGAGCTGTTTTTT

abundance: few
d_gene: NA
v_gene: TRBV2
j_gene: TRBJ2-1
CDR3aa: CASRSERTYNEQFF
CDR3nt: TGTGCCAGCAGAAGCGAGAGAACCTACAATGAGCAGTTCTTC

abundance: NA
d_gene: TRBD1
v_gene: TRBV6-5
j_gene: TRBJ2-7
CDR3aa: CASSYGTGAYEQYF
CDR3nt: TGTGCCAGCAGTTACGGCACAGGGGCCTACGAGCAGTACTTC

abundance: few
d_gene: TRBD1
v_gene: TRBV10-3
j_gene: TRBJ2-4
CDR3aa: CATSTGQLSYIQYF
CDR3nt: TGTGCCACGTCGACAGGGCAGTTATCATACATTCAGTACTTC

abundance: many
d_gene: TRBD1
v_gene: TRBV5-1
j_gene: TRBJ2-2
CDR3aa: CASSGTVNTGELFF
CDR3nt: TGCGCCAGCAGCGGGACAGTGAACACCGGGGAGCTGTTTTTT

abundance: once
d_gene: NA
v_gene: TRBV3-1
j_gene: TRBJ2-5
CDR3aa: CASSQGVPKKETQYF
CDR3nt: TGTGCCAGCAGCCAAGGGGTTCCGAAGAAAGAGACCCAGTACTTC

abundance: NA
d_gene: NA
v_gene: TRBV7-8
j_gene: TRBJ2-3
CDR3aa: CASSLSRGSSTDTQYF
CDR3nt: TGTGCCAGCAGCTTAAGTCGTGGCAGTAGCACAGATACGCAGTATTTT

abundance: NA
d_gene: NA
v_gene: TRBV3-1
j_gene: TRBJ1-2
CDR3aa: CASSQIFSLGRSGGYTF
CDR3nt: TGTGCCAGCAGCCAAATATTTTCCCTAGGGAGGTCCGGTGGCTACACCTTC

abundance: NA
d_gene: NA
v_gene: TRBV11-2
j_gene: TRBJ2-1
CDR3aa: CASSLTARDYNEQFF
CDR3nt: TGTGCCAGCAGCTTAACAGCTAGGGACTACAATGAGCAGTTCTTC

abundance: few
d_gene: TRBD2
v_gene: TRBV5-5
j_gene: TRBJ2-1
CDR3aa: CASSHTSGRYYNEQFF
CDR3nt: TGTGCCAGCAGCCACACTAGCGGGAGGTACTACAATGAGCAGTTCTTC

abundance: NA
d_gene: TRBD2
v_gene: TRBV12-3/TRBV12-4
j_gene: TRBJ2-1
CDR3aa: CATYTSGRGYNEQFF
CDR3nt: TGTGCCACCTACACTAGCGGGAGAGGTTACAATGAGCAGTTCTTC

abundance: NA
d_gene: TRBD2
v_gene: TRBV3-1
j_gene: TRBJ2-5
CDR3aa: CASSQIGGRGGQETQYF
CDR3nt: TGTGCCAGCAGCCAGATCGGCGGGAGAGGTGGGCAAGAGACCCAGTACTTC

abundance: few
d_gene: TRBD2
v_gene: TRBV5-6
j_gene: TRBJ2-1
CDR3aa: CASSLYLPKRERVGEQFF
CDR3nt: TGTGCCAGCAGCTTGTATCTCCCTAAGCGGGAGCGGGTGGGTGAGCAGTTCTTC

abundance: few
d_gene: TRBD2
v_gene: TRBV5-1
j_gene: TRBJ2-2
CDR3aa: CASRAGTSGRIDTGELFF
CDR3nt: TGCGCCAGCAGGGCCGGGACTAGCGGGAGAATTGACACCGGGGAGCTGTTTTTT

abundance: once
d_gene: NA
v_gene: TRBV18
j_gene: TRBJ1-4
CDR3aa: CASSPGTSEKLFF
CDR3nt: TGTGCCAGCTCGCCCGGGACGTCGGAAAAACTGTTTTTT

abundance: NA
d_gene: NA
v_gene: TRBV7-3
j_gene: TRBJ2-5
CDR3aa: CASSLQGGAQYF
CDR3nt: TGTGCCAGCAGCCTCCAGGGGGGAGCCCAGTACTTC

abundance: NA
d_gene: NA
v_gene: TRBV19
j_gene: TRBJ1-3
CDR3aa: CATGPWGSGNTIYF
CDR3nt: TGTGCCACGGGCCCATGGGGATCCGGAAACACCATATATTTT